The entry below describes one T cell receptor beta chain. Unrecorded immune exposure was likely among donors, who were nominally healthy when sampled. The CDR3 is made up of 14 amino acids. Germline values: CDR1 ENHRY, CDR2 SYGVKD. Vbeta (60) and Jbeta (13) primers were used in the PCR. The data were produced by immunoSEQ multiplex PCR, yet TCRdb's version contains in-frame clones alone and is incomplete. The data hold 100,000 to 150,000 clones, with over 60% observed a single time. The source of the sample is a study of cytomegalovirus exposure and HLA in healthy donors. The sequencing input was PBMCs. The sequence derives from a male donor in good health and CMV-seropositive. V and J are TRBV10-3 and TRBJ2-5; D remains unclear. The DNA matches TRBJ2-7 better at its end, which makes the J call doubtful. The CDR3 DNA reads as TGTGCCATCAGTGTGTCGCAGGACTCCTACGAGCAGTACTTC. Protein: CAISVSQDSYEQYF.